One T cell receptor beta chain is described in this entry. CDR3 length equals 16 residues. CDR1 is SGHAT and CDR2 is FQNNGV in the germline V gene. The entry originates in a study of monozygotic twins with inflammatory bowel disease. Reprocessing the 5' RACE reads, TCRdb reports a single entry for every CDR3 protein and omits DNA. The listing records some 450,000 distinct CDR3 sequences. This receptor was taken from a human donor with ulcerative colitis or Crohn's disease, or a healthy co-twin of an affected twin (not recorded which). The sequenced sample was blood. The chain recombines TRBV11-2 with TRBJ2-2; checking the TCRdb D call of TRBD1 is not possible without DNA. CDR3 loop: CASSHLIQGATGELFF.